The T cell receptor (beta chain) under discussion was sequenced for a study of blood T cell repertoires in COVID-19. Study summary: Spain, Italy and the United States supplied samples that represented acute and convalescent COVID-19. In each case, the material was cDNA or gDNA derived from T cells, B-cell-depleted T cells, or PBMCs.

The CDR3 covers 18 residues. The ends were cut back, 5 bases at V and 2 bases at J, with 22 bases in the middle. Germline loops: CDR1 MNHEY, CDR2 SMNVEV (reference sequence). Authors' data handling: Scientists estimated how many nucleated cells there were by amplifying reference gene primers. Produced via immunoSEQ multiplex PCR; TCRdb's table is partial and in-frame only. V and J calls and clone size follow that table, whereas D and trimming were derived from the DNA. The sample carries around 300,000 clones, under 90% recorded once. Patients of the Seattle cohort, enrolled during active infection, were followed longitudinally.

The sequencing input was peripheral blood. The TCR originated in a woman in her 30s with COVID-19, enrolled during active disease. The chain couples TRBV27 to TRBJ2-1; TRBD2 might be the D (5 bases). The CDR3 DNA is TGTGCCAGCAGTACATACCGAGGGCCGGTCCCTACCTACAATGAGCAGTTCTTC. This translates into CASSTYRGPVPTYNEQFF.